This T cell receptor beta chain was obtained from a study of control samples from healthy donors and cancer patients. V was trimmed by 5 bases and J by 3 bases, leaving 4 bases between them. The CDR3 is 11 amino acids. The germline CDR1 and CDR2 sequences are LGHDT and YNNKEL (reference sequence). Here immunoSEQ multiplex PCR was the method, and the copy in TCRdb shows in-frame clones only, minus some. Here the sample spans 130,000 to 150,000 clones, just under 95% being singletons. Source material: PBMCs. The receptor's source is a man in his fifties or sixties with colorectal cancer. The chain is built from TRBV3-1 (or the pseudogene TRBV3-2) and TRBJ1-2, with unresolved D. CDR3 residues: CASSTYYGYTF. The CDR3 coding sequence is TGTGCCAGCAGCACCTACTATGGCTACACCTTC.